A selection of T cell receptor beta chains follows, all from one sample in a study of T cell responses to AZD1222 COVID-19 vaccine. Clones were sequenced by immunoSEQ multiplex PCR, and TCRdb holds only the in-frame ones, with some missing. The sample shows some 64,000 clones, around three quarters of them seen only once. Source: peripheral blood, taken on day 0 of AZD1222 vaccination. The receptors were sampled from an adult in good health. Each CDR3 is given with its conserved first and last residue.

TRBJ2-1 TRBV28 CASSGGTGLYNEQFF
TRBJ2-5 TRBV19 CASSRGTWETQYF
TRBJ2-3 TRBV3-1/TRBV3-2 CASSQGSRGDTQYF
TRBJ2-7 TRBV7-9 CASSPISVVDEQYF
TRBJ1-1 TRBV19 CASTRGLYGDTEAFF
TRBJ2-7 TRBV18 CASSPGQAFSYEQYF
TRBJ1-1 TRBV28 CASSSRVSEAFF
TRBJ1-2 TRBV7-9 CASSPRTDYYGYTF
TRBJ1-5 TRBV7-2 CASSWGGRQPQHF
TRBJ1-2 TRBV18 CASSYSQGNYGYTF
TRBJ1-2 TRBV5-6 CASTEGYGYTF
TRBJ1-1 TRBV19 CASSSRPQGAQAEAFF
TRBJ1-5 TRBV28 CASRITGGANQPQHF
TRBJ2-2 TRBV13 CASSFDRNTGELFF
TRBJ2-1 TRBV25-1 CASSADEQFF
TRBJ2-1 TRBV7-8 CASSSRGTSGAEQFF
TRBJ2-7 TRBV10-2 CASSDMGLAGGYEQYF
TRBJ2-1 TRBV5-6 CASSWGGVEQFF
TRBJ1-1 TRBV6-5 CASSPGTLEAFF
TRBJ1-5 TRBV7-9 CASSLNGFNQPQHF
TRBJ1-3 TRBV3-1/TRBV3-2 CASSHSGRGSSGNTIYF
TRBJ1-2 TRBV5-4 CASSLGQVVSGYTF
TRBJ2-5 TRBV28 CASKGAIQETQYF
TRBJ2-7 TRBV6-5 CASSKGTGPYYEQYF
TRBJ1-1 TRBV24-1 CATSDQGRSEAFF
TRBJ1-5 TRBV7-9 CASSLGSYQPQHF
TRBJ1-3 TRBV3-1/TRBV3-2 CASSQEGGNTIYF